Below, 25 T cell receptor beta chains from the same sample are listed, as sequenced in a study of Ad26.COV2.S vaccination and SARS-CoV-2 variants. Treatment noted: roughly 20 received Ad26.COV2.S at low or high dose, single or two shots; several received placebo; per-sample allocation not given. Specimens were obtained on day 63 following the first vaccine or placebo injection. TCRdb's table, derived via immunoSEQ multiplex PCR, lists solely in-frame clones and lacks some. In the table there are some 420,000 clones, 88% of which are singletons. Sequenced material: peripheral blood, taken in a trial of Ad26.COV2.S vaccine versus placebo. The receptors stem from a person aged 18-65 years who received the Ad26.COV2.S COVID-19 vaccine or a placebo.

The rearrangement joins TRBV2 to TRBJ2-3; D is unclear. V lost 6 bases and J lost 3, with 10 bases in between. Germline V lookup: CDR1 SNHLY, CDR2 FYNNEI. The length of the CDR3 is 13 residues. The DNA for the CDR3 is TGTGCCAGCAGGTACCAGATGACAGATACGCAGTATTTT. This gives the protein CASRYQMTDTQYF.

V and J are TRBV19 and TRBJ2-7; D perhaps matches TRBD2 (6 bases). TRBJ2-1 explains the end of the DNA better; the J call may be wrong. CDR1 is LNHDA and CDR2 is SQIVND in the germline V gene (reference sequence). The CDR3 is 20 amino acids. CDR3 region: CASSIAGDWRGASSYNEQFF. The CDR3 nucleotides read TGTGCCAGTAGTATAGCTGGGGACTGGCGGGGAGCAAGCTCCTACAATGAGCAGTTCTTC.

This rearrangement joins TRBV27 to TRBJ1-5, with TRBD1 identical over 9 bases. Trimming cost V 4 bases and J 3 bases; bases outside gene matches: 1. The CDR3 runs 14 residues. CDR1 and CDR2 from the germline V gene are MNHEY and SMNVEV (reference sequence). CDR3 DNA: TGTGCCAGCAGTTACAGGGGGCTCAATCAGCCCCAGCATTTT. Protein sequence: CASSYRGLNQPQHF.

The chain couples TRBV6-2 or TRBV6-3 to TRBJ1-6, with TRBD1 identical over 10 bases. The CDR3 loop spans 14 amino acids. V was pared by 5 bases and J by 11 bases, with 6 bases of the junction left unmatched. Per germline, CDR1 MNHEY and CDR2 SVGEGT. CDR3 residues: CASSPDRGEAPLHF. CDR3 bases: TGTGCCAGCAGTCCGGACAGGGGGGAGGCACCCCTCCACTTT.

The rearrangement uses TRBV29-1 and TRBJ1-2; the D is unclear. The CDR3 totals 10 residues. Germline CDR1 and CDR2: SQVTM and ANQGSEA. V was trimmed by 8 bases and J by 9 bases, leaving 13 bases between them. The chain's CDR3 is CSTLVDSYTF. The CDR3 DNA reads TGCAGCACCCTGGTGGATAGCTACACCTTC.

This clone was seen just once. DNA of the CDR3: TGTGCCAGCACCGACAGTAATCAGCCCCAGCATTTT. Protein sequence: CASTDSNQPQHF. The rearrangement links TRBV28 to TRBJ1-5; a weak D match, TRBD1 (5 bases). V was trimmed by 7 bases and J by 4 bases, leaving 8 bases between them. The CDR3 runs 12 residues. CDR1 is MDHEN, CDR2 SYDVKM, per germline.

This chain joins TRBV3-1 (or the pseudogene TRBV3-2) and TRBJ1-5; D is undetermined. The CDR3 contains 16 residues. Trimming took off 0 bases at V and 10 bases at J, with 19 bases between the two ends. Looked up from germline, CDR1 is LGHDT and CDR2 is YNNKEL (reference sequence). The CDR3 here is CASSQDTLHGVHPQHF. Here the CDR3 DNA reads TGTGCCAGCAGCCAAGATACATTGCACGGGGTACACCCCCAGCATTTT.

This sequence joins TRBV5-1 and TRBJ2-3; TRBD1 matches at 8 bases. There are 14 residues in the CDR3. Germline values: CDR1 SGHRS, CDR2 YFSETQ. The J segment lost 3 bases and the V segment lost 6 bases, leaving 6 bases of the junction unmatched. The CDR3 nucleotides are TGCGCCAGCACAGGGGGCTGGGGAACAGATACGCAGTATTTT. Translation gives CASTGGWGTDTQYF.

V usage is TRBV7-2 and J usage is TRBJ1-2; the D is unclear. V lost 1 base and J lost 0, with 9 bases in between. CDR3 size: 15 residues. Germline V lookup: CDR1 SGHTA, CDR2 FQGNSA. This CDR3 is CASSLDQVANYGYTF. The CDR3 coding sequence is TGTGCCAGCAGCTTAGATCAAGTGGCTAACTATGGCTACACCTTC.

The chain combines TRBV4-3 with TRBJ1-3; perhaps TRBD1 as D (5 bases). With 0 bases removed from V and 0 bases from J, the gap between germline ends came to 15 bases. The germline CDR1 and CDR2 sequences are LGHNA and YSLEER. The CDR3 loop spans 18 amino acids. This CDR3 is CASSQDWGEISSGNTIYF. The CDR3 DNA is TGCGCCAGCAGCCAAGATTGGGGCGAAATCAGCTCTGGAAACACCATATATTTT.

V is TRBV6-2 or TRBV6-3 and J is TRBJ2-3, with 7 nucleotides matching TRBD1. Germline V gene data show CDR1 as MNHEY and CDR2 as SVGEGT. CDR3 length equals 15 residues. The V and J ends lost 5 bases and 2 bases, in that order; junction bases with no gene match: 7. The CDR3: CASSPATGTTDTQYF. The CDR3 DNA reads TGTGCCAGCAGTCCCGCGACAGGGACCACAGATACGCAGTATTTT.

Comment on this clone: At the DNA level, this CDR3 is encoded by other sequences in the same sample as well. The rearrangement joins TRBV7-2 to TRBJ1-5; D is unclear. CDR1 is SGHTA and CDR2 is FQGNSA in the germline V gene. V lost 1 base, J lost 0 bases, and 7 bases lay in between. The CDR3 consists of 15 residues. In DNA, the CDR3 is TGTGCCAGCAGCTTAGACGGCCGTAGCAATCAGCCCCAGCATTTT. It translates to CASSLDGRSNQPQHF.

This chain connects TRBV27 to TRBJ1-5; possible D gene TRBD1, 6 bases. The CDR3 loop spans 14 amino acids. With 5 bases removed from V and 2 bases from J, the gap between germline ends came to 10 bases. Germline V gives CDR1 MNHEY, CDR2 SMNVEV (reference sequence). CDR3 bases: TGTGCCAGCAGTCGGGGACACCGCAATCAGCCCCAGCATTTT. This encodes CASSRGHRNQPQHF.

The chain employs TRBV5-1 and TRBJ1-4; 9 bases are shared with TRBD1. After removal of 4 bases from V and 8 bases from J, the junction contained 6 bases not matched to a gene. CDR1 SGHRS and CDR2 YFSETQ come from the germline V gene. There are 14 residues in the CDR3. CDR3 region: CASSATGGDEKLFF. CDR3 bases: TGCGCCAGCAGCGCTACAGGGGGCGACGAAAAACTGTTTTTT.

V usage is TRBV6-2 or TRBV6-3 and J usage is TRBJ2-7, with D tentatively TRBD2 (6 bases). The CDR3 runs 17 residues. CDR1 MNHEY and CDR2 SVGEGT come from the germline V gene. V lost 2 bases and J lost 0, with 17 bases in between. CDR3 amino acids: CASSYGGARGDSYEQYF. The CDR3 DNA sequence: TGTGCCAGCAGTTACGGGGGAGCGCGCGGGGACTCCTACGAGCAGTACTTC.

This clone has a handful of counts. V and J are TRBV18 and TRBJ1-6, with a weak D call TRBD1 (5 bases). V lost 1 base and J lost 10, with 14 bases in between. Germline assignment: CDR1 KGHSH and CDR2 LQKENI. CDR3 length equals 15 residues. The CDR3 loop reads CASSPRGDADSPLHF. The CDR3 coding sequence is TGTGCCAGCTCACCACGGGGGGATGCGGACTCACCCCTCCACTTT. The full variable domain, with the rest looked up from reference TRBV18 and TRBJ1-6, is NAGVMQNPRHLVRRRGQEARLRCSPMKGHSHVYWYRQLPEEGLKFMVYLQKENIIDESGMPKERFSAEFPKEGPSILRIQQVVRGDSAAYFCASSPRGDADSPLHFGNGTRLTVT.

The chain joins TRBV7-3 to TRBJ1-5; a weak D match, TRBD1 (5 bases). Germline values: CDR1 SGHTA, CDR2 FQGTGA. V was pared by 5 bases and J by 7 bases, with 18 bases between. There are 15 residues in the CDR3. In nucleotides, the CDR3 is TGTGCCAGCAGCCTAGACGGGACTAGGTCGCAGCCCCAGCATTTT. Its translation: CASSLDGTRSQPQHF.

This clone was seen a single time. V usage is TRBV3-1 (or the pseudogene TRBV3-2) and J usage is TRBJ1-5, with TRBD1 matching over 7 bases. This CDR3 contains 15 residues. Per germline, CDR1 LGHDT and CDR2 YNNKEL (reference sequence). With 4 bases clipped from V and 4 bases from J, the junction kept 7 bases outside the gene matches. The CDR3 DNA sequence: TGTGCCAGCAGCCCGAGGACAGGCCGGAATCAGCCCCAGCATTTT. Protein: CASSPRTGRNQPQHF.

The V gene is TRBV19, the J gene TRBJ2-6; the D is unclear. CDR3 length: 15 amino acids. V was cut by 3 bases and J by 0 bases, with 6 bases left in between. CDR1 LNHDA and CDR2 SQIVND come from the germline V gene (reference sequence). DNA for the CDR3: TGTGCCAGTAGTATCTGGTCCTCTGGGGCCAACGTCCTGACTTTC. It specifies CASSIWSSGANVLTF.

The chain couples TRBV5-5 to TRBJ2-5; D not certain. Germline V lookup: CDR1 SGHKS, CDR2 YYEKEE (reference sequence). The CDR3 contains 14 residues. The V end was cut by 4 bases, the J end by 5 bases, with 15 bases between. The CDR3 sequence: CASSQNSLGETQYF. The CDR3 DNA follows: TGTGCCAGCAGCCAAAACTCCCTGGGGGAGACCCAGTACTTC.

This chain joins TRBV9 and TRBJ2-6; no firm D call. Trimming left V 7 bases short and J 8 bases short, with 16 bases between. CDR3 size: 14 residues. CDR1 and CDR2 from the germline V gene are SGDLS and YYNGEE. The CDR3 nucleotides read TGTGCCAGCTCCTTACGCACCCACCCCAACGTCCTGACTTTC. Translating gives CASSLRTHPNVLTF.

This chain's CDR3 is CASSHWDFSETQYF. Here the CDR3 DNA reads TGTGCCAGCAGCCACTGGGACTTCAGTGAGACCCAGTACTTC. This chain joins TRBV3-1 (or the pseudogene TRBV3-2) and TRBJ2-5; TRBD2 is a possible D gene (6 bases). The ends were cut back, 3 bases at V and 5 bases at J, with 13 bases in the middle. The CDR3 has 14 residues. Germline values: CDR1 LGHDT, CDR2 YNNKEL (reference sequence).

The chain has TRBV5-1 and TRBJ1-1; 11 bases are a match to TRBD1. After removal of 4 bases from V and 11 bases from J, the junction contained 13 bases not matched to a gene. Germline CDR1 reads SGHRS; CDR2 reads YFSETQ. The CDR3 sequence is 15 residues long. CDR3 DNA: TGCGCCAGCAGCCCGGGACAGGGGGACCTTGAAGTGGCTTTCTTT. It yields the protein CASSPGQGDLEVAFF.

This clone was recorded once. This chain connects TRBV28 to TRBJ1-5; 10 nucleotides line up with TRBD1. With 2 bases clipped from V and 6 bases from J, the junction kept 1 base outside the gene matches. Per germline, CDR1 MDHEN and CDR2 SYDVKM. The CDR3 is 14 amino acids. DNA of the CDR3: TGTGCCAGCAGTTTACGGGACAGGGGTCAGCCCCAGCATTTT. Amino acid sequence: CASSLRDRGQPQHF.

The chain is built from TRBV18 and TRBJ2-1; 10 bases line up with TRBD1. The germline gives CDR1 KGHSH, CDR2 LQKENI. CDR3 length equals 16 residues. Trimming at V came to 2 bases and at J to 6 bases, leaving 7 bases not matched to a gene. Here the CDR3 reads CASSPSWGQGINEQFF. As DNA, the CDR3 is TGTGCCAGCTCACCATCCTGGGGACAGGGGATCAATGAGCAGTTCTTC.